Below, 18 T cell receptor beta chains from the same sample are listed, as sequenced in a study of blood T cell repertoires in COVID-19. Assay: immunoSEQ multiplex PCR; the TCRdb copy retains only in-frame clones and omits some. The sample consists of tens of thousands of clones, over 70% of them appearing once. The sequenced sample consisted of peripheral blood. These receptors originate from an elderly man with active or convalescent COVID-19.

Comment on this clone: This CDR3 is also generated by other DNA sequences in the sample. The chain carries TRBV10-3 and TRBJ1-5; D is perhaps TRBD1 (6 bases). From germline, CDR1 is ENHRY and CDR2 SYGVKD. The CDR3 is made up of 16 amino acids. The germline V and J ends were trimmed by 0 bases and 2 bases, with 11 bases remaining between them. CDR3 protein: CAISESRGAGNQPQHF. For the CDR3, the DNA is TGTGCCATCAGTGAGTCGCGGGGGGCTGGCAATCAGCCCCAGCATTTT.

The rearrangement joins TRBV10-2 to TRBJ1-5; 7 bases are a match to TRBD1. The CDR3 runs 14 residues. V lost 6 bases, J lost 2 bases, and 4 bases stayed unmatched. Per the germline V gene, CDR1 is WSHSY and CDR2 is SAAADI. The CDR3 is CASRGTVGNQPQHF. CDR3 bases: TGCGCCAGCAGGGGGACAGTAGGCAATCAGCCCCAGCATTTT.

The chain uses TRBV5-1 and TRBJ1-1; D unresolved. This CDR3 has 14 residues. Germline assignment: CDR1 SGHRS and CDR2 YFSETQ. The germline V and J ends were trimmed by 2 bases and 6 bases, with 14 bases remaining between them. The CDR3 sequence: CASSFRSGGPEAFF. The CDR3 DNA reads TGCGCCAGCAGCTTCCGTTCAGGTGGCCCTGAAGCTTTCTTT.

The chain is built from TRBV30 and TRBJ2-3, with D perhaps TRBD1 (5 bases). V was trimmed by 0 bases and J by 4 bases, leaving 14 bases between them. The CDR3 is made up of 15 amino acids. Germline CDR1 is GTSNPN and CDR2 is SVGIG (reference sequence). The CDR3, as DNA: TGTGCCTGGAGTGTACAATGGGCACAGGCAGATACGCAGTATTTT. Its translation: CAWSVQWAQADTQYF. Drawing the rest from reference TRBV30 and TRBJ2-3, the complete variable domain is SQTIHQWPATLVQPVGSPLSLECTVEGTSNPNLYWYRQAAGRGLQLLFYSVGIGQISSEVPQNLSASRPQDRQFILSSKKLLLSDSGFYLCAWSVQWAQADTQYFGPGTRLTVL.

CDR3 in DNA: TGTGCCAGCAGTTCAGACAGGGGGCCCCCCGAGCAGTACTTC. Amino acids: CASSSDRGPPEQYF. V is TRBV6-5 and J is TRBJ2-7; TRBD1 matches 10 bases. Germline CDR1 MNHEY, CDR2 SVGAGI. The CDR3 runs to 14 residues. V gave up 4 bases and J gave up 6 bases; unmatched junction bases: 6.

J is TRBJ2-4 and V is TRBV7-2; TRBD1 matches 12 bases. CDR3 length: 16 residues. Germline V gene lookup returns CDR1 SGHTA and CDR2 FQGNSA. V shed 4 bases, J shed 5 bases, and the junction held 6 bases outside the gene matches. CDR3 in amino acids: CASSSAGTGGQNIQYF. In DNA, the CDR3 is TGTGCCAGCAGCTCGGCCGGGACAGGGGGCCAAAACATTCAGTACTTC.

The chain employs TRBV30 and TRBJ2-2; no firm D call. The CDR3 totals 12 residues. The V gene's germline CDR1 is GTSNPN and CDR2 SVGIG (reference sequence). Trimming removed 0 bases at V and 5 bases at J, with 4 bases between. CDR3 in DNA: TGTGCCTGGAGTGTTCGGACCGGGGAGCTGTTTTTT. Residues: CAWSVRTGELFF.

CDR3: CASSESGSGWRYEQYF. In DNA form, the CDR3 reads TGTGCCAGCAGTGAAAGTGGATCGGGTTGGCGGTACGAGCAGTACTTC. The chain recombines TRBV6-1 with TRBJ2-7, with D unclear. Trimming pared 2 bases from V and 4 bases from J, leaving 18 bases between. CDR1 and CDR2 (germline): MNHNS, SASEGT. The CDR3 runs 16 residues.

As to this clone: This CDR3 is also generated by other DNA sequences in the sample. The chain links TRBV7-9 to TRBJ1-2; weak D call: TRBD1 (5 bases). CDR1 is SEHNR, CDR2 FQNEAQ, per germline (reference sequence). This CDR3 spans 15 amino acids. With 4 bases removed from V and 4 bases from J, the gap between germline ends came to 16 bases. Here the CDR3 reads CASSSTQGQTYGYTF. CDR3 DNA: TGTGCCAGCAGCTCCACGCAGGGTCAAACCTATGGCTACACCTTC.

The chain joins TRBV5-4 to TRBJ2-3; 7 nucleotides agree with TRBD1. This CDR3 is 17 amino acids long. The V gene end was trimmed by 3 bases and the J gene end by 1 base; junction bases not matched to a gene: 11. Germline V gives CDR1 SGHNT, CDR2 YYREEE (reference sequence). Here the CDR3 reads CASSSMGYGTGTDTQYF. CDR3 DNA sequence: TGTGCCAGCAGCTCCATGGGATACGGGACAGGCACAGATACGCAGTATTTT.

The chain employs TRBV29-1 and TRBJ2-7; a possible D gene is TRBD1 (6 bases). With 4 bases removed from V and 4 bases from J, the gap between germline ends came to 14 bases. Germline V CDR1 and CDR2: SQVTM, ANQGSEA. The CDR3 has 13 residues. Here the CDR3 reads CSVVLATGYEQYF. CDR3 DNA: TGCAGCGTTGTATTAGCCACAGGGTACGAGCAGTACTTC.

The chain uses TRBV7-2 and TRBJ1-4; TRBD1 agrees at 11 bases. CDR1 SGHTA and CDR2 FQGNSA come from the germline V gene. This CDR3 has 14 amino acids. Germline trimming cut 3 bases from V and 8 bases from J; bases unmatched to any gene: 2. The CDR3 DNA is TGTGCCAGCAGCTTGGACAGGGGGCGGGAAAAACTGTTTTTT. It yields the protein CASSLDRGREKLFF.

The rearrangement uses TRBV4-3 and TRBJ2-5, with a tentative D call TRBD2 (5 bases). Trimming shortened V by 4 bases and J by 4 bases, and 10 bases separated the two germline ends. Germline CDR1 is LGHNA and CDR2 is YSLEER. The CDR3 totals 13 residues. Here the CDR3 DNA reads TGCGCCAGCAGCCTAAAGGCGGGAGAGACCCAGTACTTC. Translation: CASSLKAGETQYF.

This chain connects TRBV6-6 to TRBJ2-6; the D is unclear. This CDR3 contains 13 residues. CDR1 is MNHNY, CDR2 SVGAGI, per germline (reference sequence). The V gene lost 8 bases and the J gene lost 0 bases, with 5 bases spanning the gap. The CDR3 DNA reads as TGTGCCAGCCACACCTCTGGGGCCAACGTCCTGACTTTC. Translating it yields CASHTSGANVLTF.

V usage is TRBV6-5 and J usage is TRBJ1-4; 7 nucleotides line up with TRBD1. From germline, CDR1 is MNHEY and CDR2 SVGAGI. V lost 2 bases, J lost 8 bases, and 5 bases stayed unmatched. This CDR3 is built from 14 residues. Written as DNA, the CDR3 is TGTGCCAGCAGTTACACAGGGGCTGGGGAAAAACTGTTTTTT. This translates into CASSYTGAGEKLFF.

The chain is built from TRBV11-2 and TRBJ2-2, with 10 bases identical to TRBD1. Germline CDR1 reads SGHAT; CDR2 reads FQNNGV. Trimming cost V 6 bases and J 5 bases; bases outside gene matches: 9. This CDR3 spans 16 amino acids. DNA of the CDR3: TGTGCCAGCAGTTCCCGTCGGGACAGGGGAACCGGGGAGCTGTTTTTT. It codes for CASSSRRDRGTGELFF.

CDR3 region: CASSLSTSGSRTGELFF. For the CDR3, the DNA is TGTGCCAGCAGTCTCTCAACTAGCGGGAGTCGCACCGGGGAGCTGTTTTTT. V is TRBV6-6 and J is TRBJ2-2; 11 positions agree with TRBD2. The CDR3 loop spans 17 amino acids. Looked up from germline, CDR1 is MNHNY and CDR2 is SVGAGI (reference sequence). J was trimmed by 4 bases and V by 5 bases; bases with no gene match: 9.

V is TRBV19 and J is TRBJ2-2, with D unresolved. V was pared by 3 bases and J by 6 bases, with 8 bases between. The CDR3 contains 13 residues. CDR1 LNHDA and CDR2 SQIVND come from the germline V gene (reference sequence). The CDR3: CASSITGSGELFF. CDR3 DNA: TGTGCCAGTAGTATTACTGGTTCCGGGGAGCTGTTTTTT.